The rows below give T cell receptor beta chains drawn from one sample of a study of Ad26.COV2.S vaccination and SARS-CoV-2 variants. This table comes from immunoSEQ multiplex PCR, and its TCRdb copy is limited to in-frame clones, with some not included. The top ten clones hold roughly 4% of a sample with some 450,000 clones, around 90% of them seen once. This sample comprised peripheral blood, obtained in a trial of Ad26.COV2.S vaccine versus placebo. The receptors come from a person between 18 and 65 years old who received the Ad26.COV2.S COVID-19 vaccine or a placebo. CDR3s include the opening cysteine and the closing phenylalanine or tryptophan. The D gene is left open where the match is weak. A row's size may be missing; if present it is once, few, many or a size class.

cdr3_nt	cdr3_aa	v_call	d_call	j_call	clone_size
TGTGCCAGCACCCCATCCCGGGACAGAATACAAGAGACCCAGTACTTC	CASTPSRDRIQETQYF	TRBV28	TRBD1	TRBJ2-5	-
TGTGCCAGCAGATTAAGTAGGGGTTCGAATGAGCAGTTCTTC	CASRLSRGSNEQFF	TRBV7-8	-	TRBJ2-1	-
TGTGCCAGAAGGGGGGGTTGGAATTCACCCCTCCACTTT	CARRGGWNSPLHF	TRBV5-3	-	TRBJ1-6	-
TGTGCCAGTAGTATTCGACTAGCGGGGACGAGCTCCTACAATGAGCAGTTCTTC	CASSIRLAGTSSYNEQFF	TRBV19	TRBD2	TRBJ2-1	-
TGCGCCAGCAGCCAAATTCCTTCCCAGAAAACCTACGAGCAGTACTTC	CASSQIPSQKTYEQYF	TRBV4-1	-	TRBJ2-7	once
TGTGCCACCAGTGATCTAGGGGCGGGCCACCAAGAGACCCAGTACTTC	CATSDLGAGHQETQYF	TRBV24-1	-	TRBJ2-5	-
TGTGCCAGCTCACCACTTCGGGGCGCAGACACTGAAGCTTTCTTT	CASSPLRGADTEAFF	TRBV18	-	TRBJ1-1	-
TGCGCCAGCAGCTTAACAGGGGGACGGCGCGAGCAGTACTTC	CASSLTGGRREQYF	TRBV5-1	TRBD1	TRBJ2-7	few
TGTGCCTGGAGTAGAGATGCCAATCAGCCCCAGCATTTT	CAWSRDANQPQHF	TRBV30	-	TRBJ1-5	few
TGTGCCAGCAGTTTCCGGACAGGGGGCACGTGGGGAAGAGATACGCAGTATTTT	CASSFRTGGTWGRDTQYF	TRBV27	TRBD1	TRBJ2-3	-
TGTGCCACCAATCCGGGAGGGAGTGCAGATACGCAGTATTTT	CATNPGGSADTQYF	TRBV24-1	TRBD2	TRBJ2-3	-
TGTGCCAGCAGCTTGGTGGCTACGAGACCTGGGGCCAACGTCCTGACTTTC	CASSLVATRPGANVLTF	TRBV5-5	-	TRBJ2-6	-
TGTGCCAGTGCGGCGAGGGCCCAGCATTTT	CASAARAQHF	TRBV28	-	TRBJ1-5	once
TGTGCCAGCAGTTTAAGGGCCACGATTGGCTACACCTTC	CASSLRATIGYTF	TRBV28	-	TRBJ1-2	-
TGTGCCAGCAGCTTTGTTACTAGCGGGAGTTGGGAGACCCAGTACTTC	CASSFVTSGSWETQYF	TRBV7-2	TRBD2	TRBJ2-5	-
TGCGCCAGCAGCCAAGGGGTGGGAGAGAACACTGAAGCTTTCTTT	CASSQGVGENTEAFF	TRBV4-1	-	TRBJ1-1	-
TGTGCCAGCAGCTTCGGGACTAGCGGGAGGGCCGGGGCCGGGGAGCTGTTTTTT	CASSFGTSGRAGAGELFF	TRBV7-9	TRBD2	TRBJ2-2	-
TGTGCCAGCTGGGTGAGGACAGGAGCTTTTAGTTCACCCCTCCACTTT	CASWVRTGAFSSPLHF	TRBV27	TRBD1	TRBJ1-6	-
TGTGCCACCAGCAGAGGACCTCCGCCCAACGAGCAGTACTTC	CATSRGPPPNEQYF	TRBV15	-	TRBJ2-7	-
TGTGCCAGCAGCGTAGGGGCGAGTATCTCCCACACTGAAGCTTTCTTT	CASSVGASISHTEAFF	TRBV9	-	TRBJ1-1	-
TGTGCCAGCAGTTCCAGCGATTACAATGAGCAGTTCTTC	CASSSSDYNEQFF	TRBV6-6	-	TRBJ2-1	-
TGTGCCAGCAATCCACGGGGGCCAGATACGCAGTATTTT	CASNPRGPDTQYF	TRBV6-5	-	TRBJ2-3	-
TGTGCCAGCAGCCACCGGGCCTCTGGAAACACCATATATTTT	CASSHRASGNTIYF	TRBV11-2	-	TRBJ1-3	once
TGTGCCAGCAGTTACTCCCTCGGGGACGTTAGTGGAGAGCAGTACTTC	CASSYSLGDVSGEQYF	TRBV6-5	-	TRBJ2-7	-
TGTGCCAGCAGCTCGATACGGGACACCCGGAACGAGACCCAGTACTTC	CASSSIRDTRNETQYF	TRBV12-1	-	TRBJ2-5	-
TGTGCCAGCAGCTTTTCCAAAACTTTGTCAGATACGCAGTATTTT	CASSFSKTLSDTQYF	TRBV5-5	-	TRBJ2-3	once
TGTGCCAGCAGCTGGTCAGATACGCAGTATTTT	CASSWSDTQYF	TRBV7-8	-	TRBJ2-3	-
TGTGCCAGCAGTGAATCTCCCTCTGGAAACACCATATATTTT	CASSESPSGNTIYF	TRBV2	-	TRBJ1-3	-
TGTGCCAGTAGTATTACCGGTAGCAATCAGCCCCAGCATTTT	CASSITGSNQPQHF	TRBV19	-	TRBJ1-5	-
TGTGCCAGCAGTCTAGCGGGAGGGATGAATGAGCAGTTCTTC	CASSLAGGMNEQFF	TRBV28	TRBD2	TRBJ2-1	-
TGTGCTAGTGGTTTGGCTCCGATAGAAGATACGCAGTATTTT	CASGLAPIEDTQYF	TRBV12-5	-	TRBJ2-3	-
TGTGCCAGCAGCACGACAGGGGGCCTCTATAATTCACCCCTCCACTTT	CASSTTGGLYNSPLHF	TRBV13	TRBD1	TRBJ1-6	-
TGTGCCAGCAGCTTAACCGACAGGGTAGACTACGAGCAGTACTTC	CASSLTDRVDYEQYF	TRBV5-8	TRBD1	TRBJ2-7	-
TGTGCCAGCTCACCAAGGACAGGGGCGAACACCGGGGAGCTGTTTTTT	CASSPRTGANTGELFF	TRBV18	TRBD1	TRBJ2-2	-
TGTGCCAGCAGCTTAGGGCGGACAGGCCAGGACTTCAACACTGAAGCTTTCTTT	CASSLGRTGQDFNTEAFF	TRBV7-9	TRBD1	TRBJ1-1	-
TGCAGCGTTGAAGTTCGGGCACCAAGATATGGCTACACCTTC	CSVEVRAPRYGYTF	TRBV29-1	-	TRBJ1-2	-
TGTGCCAGCAGGGGACAGGGGACAGATACGCAGTATTTT	CASRGQGTDTQYF	TRBV28	TRBD1	TRBJ2-3	-
TGTGCCATTCTTCCAGAGCTGTACTTC	CAILPELYF	TRBV7-9	-	TRBJ2-7	-
TGTGCCAGCAGTGACAGGGCTTCGGGCTCCTACAATGAGCAGTTCTTC	CASSDRASGSYNEQFF	TRBV14	TRBD1	TRBJ2-1	-
TGTGCCACCCAAAGAAGGGACAGGGACCTCTCTGGGGCCAACGTCCTGACTTTC	CATQRRDRDLSGANVLTF	TRBV3-1/TRBV3-2	TRBD1	TRBJ2-6	-
TGTGCCAGCAGCTCTCCGACAGGGGGGGGAACTGAAGCTTTCTTT	CASSSPTGGGTEAFF	TRBV5-6	TRBD1	TRBJ1-1	-
TGTGCCATCAGTGGGTGGCAGCCAAACACTGAAGCTTTCTTT	CAISGWQPNTEAFF	TRBV10-3	-	TRBJ1-1	-
TGTGCCATCAGTGAGTTGGGGGGCGAAGAGACCCAGTACTTC	CAISELGGEETQYF	TRBV10-3	-	TRBJ2-5	-
TGTGCCAGCAGTTACTTCTGGAACGGGGATAACTCTGGGGCCAACGTCCTGACTTTC	CASSYFWNGDNSGANVLTF	TRBV6-2/TRBV6-3	-	TRBJ2-6	-
TGTGCCAGCAGCCCAGCATCAGCGGGGTCATTCAGCTCCTACAATGAGCAGTTCTTC	CASSPASAGSFSSYNEQFF	TRBV7-3	TRBD2	TRBJ2-1	-
TGTGCCAGCAGCTCCGGGACTAGCTACGAGCAGTACTTC	CASSSGTSYEQYF	TRBV5-4	TRBD2	TRBJ2-7	-
TGTGCCAGCAGCTTAGGGGGGAGGAGGAAGAACACTGAAGCTTTCTTT	CASSLGGRRKNTEAFF	TRBV11-2	-	TRBJ1-1	-
TGTGCCACCACCCATGGGGCCAAAAACATTCAGTACTTC	CATTHGAKNIQYF	TRBV15	-	TRBJ2-4	-
TGTGCCAGCAGCAGCCCCGGACTAGCGGTTTACGAGCAGTACTTC	CASSSPGLAVYEQYF	TRBV28	TRBD2	TRBJ2-7	-